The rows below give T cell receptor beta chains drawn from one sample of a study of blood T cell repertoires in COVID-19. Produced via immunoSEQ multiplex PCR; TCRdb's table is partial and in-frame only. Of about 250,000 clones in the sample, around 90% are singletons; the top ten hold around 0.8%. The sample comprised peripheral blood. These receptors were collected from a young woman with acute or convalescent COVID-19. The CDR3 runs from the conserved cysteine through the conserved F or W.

CDR3aa: CSVEIGLAGRGQFF; j_gene: TRBJ2-1; v_gene: TRBV29-1
CDR3aa: CASSLGVSGAHQETQYF; j_gene: TRBJ2-5; v_gene: TRBV5-4
CDR3aa: CASTPPLAANEQFF; j_gene: TRBJ2-1; v_gene: TRBV19
CDR3aa: CASSQDQGVGTNEKLFF; j_gene: TRBJ1-4; v_gene: TRBV4-3
CDR3aa: CASSPKVGEAFF; j_gene: TRBJ1-1; v_gene: TRBV18
CDR3aa: CASRWGENRSSPLHF; j_gene: TRBJ1-6; v_gene: TRBV2
CDR3aa: CASSRRGGANEKLFF; j_gene: TRBJ1-4; v_gene: TRBV25-1
CDR3aa: CASSLGVSAGDTQYF; j_gene: TRBJ2-3; v_gene: TRBV27
CDR3aa: CASRQGVNTEAFF; j_gene: TRBJ1-1; v_gene: TRBV7-9
CDR3aa: CASSYPLSGRAFPFF; j_gene: TRBJ2-1; v_gene: TRBV6-5